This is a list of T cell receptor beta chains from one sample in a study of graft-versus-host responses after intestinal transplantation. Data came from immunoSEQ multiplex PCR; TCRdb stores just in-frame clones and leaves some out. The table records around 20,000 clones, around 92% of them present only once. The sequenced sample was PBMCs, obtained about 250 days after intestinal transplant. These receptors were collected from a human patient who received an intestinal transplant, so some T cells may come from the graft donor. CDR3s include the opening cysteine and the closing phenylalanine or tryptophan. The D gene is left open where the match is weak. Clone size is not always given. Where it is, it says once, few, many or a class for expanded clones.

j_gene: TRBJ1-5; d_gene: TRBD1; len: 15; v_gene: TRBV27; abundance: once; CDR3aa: CASRRDRSNNQPQHF; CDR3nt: TGTGCCAGCAGACGGGACAGGAGTAACAATCAGCCCCAGCATTTT
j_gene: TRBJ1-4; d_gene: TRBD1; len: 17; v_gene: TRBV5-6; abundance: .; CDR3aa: CASSLVGQGRLDEKLFF; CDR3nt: TGTGCCAGCAGCTTGGTGGGACAGGGGAGGCTAGATGAAAAACTGTTTTTT
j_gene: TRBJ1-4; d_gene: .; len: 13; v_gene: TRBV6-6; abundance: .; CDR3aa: CASILGPNEKLFF; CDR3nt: TGTGCCAGCATCCTGGGCCCAAATGAAAAACTGTTTTTT
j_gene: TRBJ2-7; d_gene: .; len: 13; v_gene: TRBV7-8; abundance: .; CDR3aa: CASSLIINYEQYF; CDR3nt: TGTGCCAGCAGCTTGATTATCAATTACGAGCAGTACTTC
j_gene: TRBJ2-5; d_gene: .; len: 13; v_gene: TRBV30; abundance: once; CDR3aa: CAWTYPGRETQYF; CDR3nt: TGTGCCTGGACATATCCGGGCCGAGAGACCCAGTACTTC
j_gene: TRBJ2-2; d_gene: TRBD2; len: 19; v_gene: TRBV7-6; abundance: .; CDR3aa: CASSLARARTSGNTGELFF; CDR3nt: TGTGCCAGCAGCTTAGCCAGAGCCCGGACTAGCGGGAACACCGGGGAGCTGTTTTTT
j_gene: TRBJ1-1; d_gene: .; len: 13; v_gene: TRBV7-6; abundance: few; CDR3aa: CASSSQWYTEAFF; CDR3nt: TGTGCCAGCAGCTCGCAGTGGTACACTGAAGCTTTCTTT
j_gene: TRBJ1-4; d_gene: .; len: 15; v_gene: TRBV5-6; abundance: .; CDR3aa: CASSTGGYNNEKLFF; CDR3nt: TGTGCCAGCAGCACTGGAGGATACAATAATGAAAAACTGTTTTTT
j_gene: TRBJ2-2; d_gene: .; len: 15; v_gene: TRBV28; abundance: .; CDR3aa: CASTRGTSATGELFF; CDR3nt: TGTGCCAGCACTAGGGGTACTAGTGCCACCGGGGAGCTGTTTTTT
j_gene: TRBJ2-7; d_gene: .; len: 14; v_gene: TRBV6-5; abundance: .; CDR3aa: CASADHSDPYEQYF; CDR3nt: TGTGCCAGCGCAGACCACAGCGACCCATACGAGCAGTACTTC
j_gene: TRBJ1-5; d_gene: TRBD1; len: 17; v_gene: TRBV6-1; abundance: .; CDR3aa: CASSERTGAYSNQPQHF; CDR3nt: TGTGCCAGCAGTGAAAGGACAGGAGCTTATAGCAATCAGCCCCAGCATTTT
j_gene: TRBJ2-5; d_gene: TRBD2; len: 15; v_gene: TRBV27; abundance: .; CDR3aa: CASSGSGGFQETQYF; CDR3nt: TGTGCCAGCAGTGGATCGGGAGGATTTCAAGAGACCCAGTACTTC
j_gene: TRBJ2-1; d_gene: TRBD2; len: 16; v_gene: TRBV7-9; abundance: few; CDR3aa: CASSLGSGGRDNEQFF; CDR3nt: TGTGCCAGCAGCTTAGGGTCGGGAGGGAGGGACAATGAGCAGTTCTTC
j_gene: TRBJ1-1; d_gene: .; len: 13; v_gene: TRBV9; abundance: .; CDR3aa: CASSVTGNTEAFF; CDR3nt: TGTGCCAGCAGCGTTACGGGGAACACTGAAGCTTTCTTT
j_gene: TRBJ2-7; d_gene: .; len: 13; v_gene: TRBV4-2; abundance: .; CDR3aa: CASSRRELYEQYF; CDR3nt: TGTGCCAGCAGCCGTAGGGAGCTCTACGAGCAGTACTTC
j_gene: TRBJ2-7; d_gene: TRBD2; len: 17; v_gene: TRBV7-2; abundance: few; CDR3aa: CASSLEWSSGGKNEQYF; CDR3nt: TGTGCCAGCAGCTTAGAATGGTCTAGCGGGGGGAAGAACGAGCAGTACTTC
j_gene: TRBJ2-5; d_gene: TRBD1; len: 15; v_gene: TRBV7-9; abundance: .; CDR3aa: CASSLPGQVVETQYF; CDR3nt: TGTGCCAGCAGCCTACCGGGACAGGTTGTCGAGACCCAGTACTTC
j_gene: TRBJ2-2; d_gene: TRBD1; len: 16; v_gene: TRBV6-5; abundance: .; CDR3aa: CASSSWDRGNTGELFF; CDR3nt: TGTGCCAGCAGTTCCTGGGACAGGGGGAACACCGGGGAGCTGTTTTTT
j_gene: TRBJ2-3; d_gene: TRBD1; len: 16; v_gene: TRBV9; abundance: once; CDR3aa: CASSTRQGATGDTQYF; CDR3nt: TGTGCCAGCAGCACCAGACAGGGGGCGACTGGAGATACGCAGTATTTT
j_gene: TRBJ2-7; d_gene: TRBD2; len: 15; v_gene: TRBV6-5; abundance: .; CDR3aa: CASRSAGGSSYEQYF; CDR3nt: TGTGCCAGCAGATCAGCGGGAGGAAGTTCCTACGAGCAGTACTTC
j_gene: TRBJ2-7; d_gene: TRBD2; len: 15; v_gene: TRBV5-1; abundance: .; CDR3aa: CASSLGVGLANEQYF; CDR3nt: TGCGCCAGCAGCTTGGGAGTGGGACTAGCGAACGAGCAGTACTTC
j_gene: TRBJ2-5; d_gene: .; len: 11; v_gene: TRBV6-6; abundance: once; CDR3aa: CASSYGETQYF; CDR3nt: TGTGCCAGCAGTTACGGAGAGACCCAGTACTTC
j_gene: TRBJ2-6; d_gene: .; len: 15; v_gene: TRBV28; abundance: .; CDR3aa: CASSSVSSGANVLTF; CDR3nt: TGTGCCAGCAGTTCCGTCAGCTCTGGGGCCAACGTCCTGACTTTC
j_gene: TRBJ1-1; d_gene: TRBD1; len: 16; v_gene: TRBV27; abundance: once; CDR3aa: CASSLSRDRPNTEAFF; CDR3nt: TGTGCCAGCAGTTTATCCCGGGACAGGCCGAACACTGAGGCTTTCTTT
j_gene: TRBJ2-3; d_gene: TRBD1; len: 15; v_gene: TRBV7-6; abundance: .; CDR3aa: CASSSSTGSTDTQYF; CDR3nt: TGTGCCAGCAGCTCATCGACAGGGAGCACAGATACGCAGTATTTT
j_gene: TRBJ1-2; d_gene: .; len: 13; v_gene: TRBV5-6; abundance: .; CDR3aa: CASSFRGLPYYTF; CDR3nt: TGTGCCAGCAGCTTCAGGGGTCTCCCCTACTACACCTTC
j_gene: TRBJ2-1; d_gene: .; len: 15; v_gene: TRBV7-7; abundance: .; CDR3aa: CASSSGQNPYNEQFF; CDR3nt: TGTGCCAGCAGCTCTGGACAGAACCCTTACAATGAGCAGTTCTTC
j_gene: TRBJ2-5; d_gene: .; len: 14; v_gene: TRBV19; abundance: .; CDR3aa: CASSSYRAARTQYF; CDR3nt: TGTGCCAGTAGTTCGTACCGGGCCGCCCGGACCCAGTACTTC
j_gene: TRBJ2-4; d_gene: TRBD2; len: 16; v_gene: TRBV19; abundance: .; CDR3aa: CASSIRAGGPANIQYF; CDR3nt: TGTGCCAGTAGTATCAGGGCGGGAGGGCCGGCAAACATTCAGTACTTC
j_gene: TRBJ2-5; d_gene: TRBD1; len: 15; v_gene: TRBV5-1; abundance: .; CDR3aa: CASSLDGTGGETQYF; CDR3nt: TGCGCCAGCAGCTTGGATGGGACAGGGGGAGAGACCCAGTACTTC
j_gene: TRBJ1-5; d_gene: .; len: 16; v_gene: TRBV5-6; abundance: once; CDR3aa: CASSSLQDGPIQPQHF; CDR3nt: TGTGCCAGCAGCTCCCTACAGGACGGGCCCATTCAGCCCCAGCATTTT
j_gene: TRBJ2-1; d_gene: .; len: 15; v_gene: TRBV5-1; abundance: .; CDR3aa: CASSSGHSYYNEQFF; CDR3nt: TGCGCCAGCAGTAGCGGCCACTCCTACTACAATGAGCAGTTCTTC
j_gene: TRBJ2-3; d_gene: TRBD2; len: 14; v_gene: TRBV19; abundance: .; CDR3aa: CASSAGLAGATQYF; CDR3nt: TGTGCCAGTAGTGCGGGACTAGCGGGAGCCACGCAGTATTTT
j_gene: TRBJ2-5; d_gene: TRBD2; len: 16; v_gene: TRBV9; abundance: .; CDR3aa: CASSVASGSEQETQYF; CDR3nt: TGTGCCAGCAGCGTAGCTAGCGGGAGTGAACAAGAGACCCAGTACTTC
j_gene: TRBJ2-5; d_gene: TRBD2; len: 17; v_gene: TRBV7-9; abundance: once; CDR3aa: CASSSFRLAVLGETQYF; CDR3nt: TGTGCCAGCAGCTCTTTCCGACTAGCGGTCCTAGGGGAGACCCAGTACTTC